Listed below are T cell receptor beta chains from one sample, sequenced in a study of technical replicates of blood from a handful of donors. Libraries were prepared by immunoSEQ multiplex PCR; TCRdb keeps only in-frame clonotypes and omits some of them. The sample contains 55,000 to 80,000 clones, roughly nine tenths of which appear only once. Specimen: PBMCs. The receptors originated from a human donor in good health. Some clones in this sample may be carry-over from other donors' samples. CDR3s include the opening cysteine and the closing phenylalanine or tryptophan. Each record gives: CDR3 protein, CDR3 DNA, V gene, clone size, D gene, J gene. D genes are given only for firm matches. Some rows mark clone size as missing; the rest say once, few, many or name a class of expanded clone.

CDR3aa: CASSPFGPGSYNEQFF
CDR3nt: TGTGCCAGCAGCCCGTTTGGTCCCGGCTCCTACAATGAGCAGTTCTTC
v_gene: TRBV7-6
abundance: few
d_gene: NA
j_gene: TRBJ2-1

CDR3aa: CAISTGTGGAVDEQYF
CDR3nt: TGTGCCATCAGTACCGGGACAGGGGGCGCGGTAGACGAGCAGTACTTC
v_gene: TRBV10-3
abundance: NA
d_gene: TRBD1
j_gene: TRBJ2-7

CDR3aa: CASSPFPREARSEQYF
CDR3nt: TGTGCCAGCAGCCCCTTTCCAAGGGAGGCGCGGTCCGAGCAGTACTTC
v_gene: TRBV7-9
abundance: once
d_gene: NA
j_gene: TRBJ2-7

CDR3aa: CASSNPGAEAFF
CDR3nt: TGTGCCAGCAGCAACCCCGGGGCTGAAGCTTTCTTT
v_gene: TRBV6-6
abundance: NA
d_gene: NA
j_gene: TRBJ1-1

CDR3aa: CASSFGTGSSPLHF
CDR3nt: TGTGCCAGCAGCTTCGGGACAGGGTCTTCACCCCTCCACTTT
v_gene: TRBV27
abundance: once
d_gene: TRBD1
j_gene: TRBJ1-6

CDR3aa: CASSWILAGGEQYF
CDR3nt: TGTGCCAGCAGCTGGATTCTAGCGGGGGGGGAGCAGTACTTC
v_gene: TRBV7-2
abundance: NA
d_gene: TRBD2
j_gene: TRBJ2-7

CDR3aa: CSVDGGTGELFF
CDR3nt: TGCAGCGTTGATGGGGGGACCGGGGAGCTGTTTTTT
v_gene: TRBV29-1
abundance: NA
d_gene: NA
j_gene: TRBJ2-2

CDR3aa: CASSSFEGQGAYEQYF
CDR3nt: TGTGCCAGCAGCTCCTTTGAGGGACAGGGGGCTTACGAGCAGTACTTC
v_gene: TRBV7-6
abundance: once
d_gene: TRBD1
j_gene: TRBJ2-7

CDR3aa: CASSLLPSADTQYF
CDR3nt: TGCGCCAGCAGCTTGCTGCCATCAGCAGATACGCAGTATTTT
v_gene: TRBV5-1
abundance: once
d_gene: NA
j_gene: TRBJ2-3

CDR3aa: CASTRGGGNDEQYF
CDR3nt: TGTGCCAGCACCCGCGGAGGGGGCAACGACGAGCAGTACTTC
v_gene: TRBV6-5
abundance: NA
d_gene: NA
j_gene: TRBJ2-7

CDR3aa: CAVGTLEYYGYTF
CDR3nt: TGTGCAGTAGGGACTTTGGAGTACTATGGCTACACCTTC
v_gene: TRBV2
abundance: NA
d_gene: NA
j_gene: TRBJ1-2

CDR3aa: CASSPEQGVDTEAFF
CDR3nt: TGCGCCAGCAGCCCCGAACAGGGTGTGGACACTGAAGCTTTCTTT
v_gene: TRBV4-3
abundance: NA
d_gene: NA
j_gene: TRBJ1-1

CDR3aa: CASSTDGGEQYF
CDR3nt: TGTGCCAGCAGCACGGACGGAGGTGAGCAGTACTTC
v_gene: TRBV7-9
abundance: once
d_gene: NA
j_gene: TRBJ2-7

CDR3aa: CASSSRGTRGSYEQYF
CDR3nt: TGTGCCAGCAGCTCTAGGGGGACTAGGGGGTCCTACGAGCAGTACTTC
v_gene: TRBV7-2
abundance: NA
d_gene: TRBD2
j_gene: TRBJ2-7

CDR3aa: CASSRRTSGTDTQYF
CDR3nt: TGTGCCAGCAGCCGACGGACTAGCGGCACAGATACGCAGTATTTT
v_gene: TRBV7-2
abundance: NA
d_gene: TRBD2
j_gene: TRBJ2-3

CDR3aa: CATSSRQGTNEKLFF
CDR3nt: TGTGCCACCAGCTCCAGACAGGGGACTAATGAAAAACTGTTTTTT
v_gene: TRBV15
abundance: NA
d_gene: TRBD1
j_gene: TRBJ1-4

CDR3aa: CASSSIAGYNEQFF
CDR3nt: TGCGCCAGCAGTTCTATTGCGGGGTACAATGAGCAGTTCTTC
v_gene: TRBV5-1
abundance: NA
d_gene: NA
j_gene: TRBJ2-1

CDR3aa: CASSILGSYGYTF
CDR3nt: TGTGCCAGTAGTATTCTAGGGAGCTATGGCTACACCTTC
v_gene: TRBV19
abundance: NA
d_gene: NA
j_gene: TRBJ1-2

CDR3aa: CSVGEFEQFF
CDR3nt: TGCAGCGTTGGGGAGTTTGAGCAGTTCTTC
v_gene: TRBV29-1
abundance: NA
d_gene: NA
j_gene: TRBJ2-1